Presented here are 23 T cell receptor beta chains from one specimen sequenced in a study of shared clonotypes between healthy human individuals. TCRdb's table, derived via immunoSEQ multiplex PCR, lists solely in-frame clones and lacks some. Of about 1.5 million clones in the sample, around 98% were seen once. Sequenced input: naive CD4+ T cells sorted from blood. Documented subset: CD45RA+ positively selected. All receptors derive from a man aged 25-45 years in good health.

This chain links TRBV2 with TRBJ2-2, with D perhaps given as TRBD1 or TRBD2 (5 bases each). Germline CDR1 is SNHLY and CDR2 is FYNNEI. CDR3 length: 14 amino acids. V was shortened by 6 bases and J by 7 bases, with 15 bases between the two germline ends. The CDR3 is CASRVRVRDGELFF. The CDR3 DNA reads as TGTGCCAGCAGGGTCAGGGTCCGGGACGGGGAGCTGTTTTTT.

This chain links TRBV11-2 with TRBJ2-1, with 10 bases that match TRBD2. The V segment lost 6 bases and the J segment 10 bases; nucleotides outside the gene matches: 9. This CDR3 spans 14 amino acids. Germline V gene data show CDR1 as SGHAT and CDR2 as FQNNGV. The CDR3 reads CASRLAGTFREQFF. CDR3 coding DNA: TGTGCCAGCAGACTAGCGGGAACTTTCAGGGAGCAGTTCTTC.

This chain uses TRBV29-1 with TRBJ2-7, with a weak D call TRBD1 (6 bases). Trimming took off 4 bases at V and 4 bases at J, with 14 bases between the two ends. The germline V gene encodes CDR1 SQVTM and CDR2 ANQGSEA. The CDR3 sequence is 13 residues long. The CDR3 here is CSVVTGTTYEQYF. CDR3 DNA sequence: TGCAGCGTTGTGACCGGGACAACTTACGAGCAGTACTTC.

The rearrangement links TRBV7-6 to TRBJ1-3, with 7 bases identical to TRBD1. This CDR3 has 13 amino acids. The germline V gene has CDR1 SGHVS and CDR2 FNYEAQ. V was pared by 3 bases and J by 7 bases, with 3 bases of the junction left unmatched. CDR3 DNA sequence: TGTGCCAGCAGCTTCGACAGGGTCAACACCATATATTTT. Translating it yields CASSFDRVNTIYF.

V is TRBV7-9 and J is TRBJ2-1, with no clear D. Trimming pared 1 base from V and 6 bases from J, leaving 19 bases between. The CDR3 consists of 17 residues. CDR1 and CDR2 (germline): SEHNR, FQNEAQ (reference sequence). CDR3 sequence: CASSLVAGLSVGNEQFF. The CDR3 DNA reads as TGTGCCAGCAGCTTAGTGGCCGGCTTGTCGGTTGGCAATGAGCAGTTCTTC.

The chain couples TRBV5-1 to TRBJ1-4; D may be TRBD1 (6 bases). Deletions cut 4 bases from V and 0 bases from J, with 13 bases between. There are 16 residues in the CDR3. The germline CDR1 and CDR2 sequences are SGHRS and YFSETQ. CDR3 nucleotides: TGCGCCAGCAGCCGAGGGGACAAAGCAACTAATGAAAAACTGTTTTTT. Translated: CASSRGDKATNEKLFF.

The genes are TRBV2 and TRBJ1-1, with 9 bases fitting TRBD1. V lost 8 bases and J lost 10; bases outside the gene matches: 14. The CDR3 length is 14 residues. Germline lookup yields CDR1 SNHLY and CDR2 FYNNEI. CDR3 nucleotides: TGTGCCAGCGGACGGGGACAGGGCTCGAGGGGAGCTTTCTTT. As protein: CASGRGQGSRGAFF.

The CDR3 loop reads CASSQYRGRYEQYF. The CDR3 nucleotides read TGTGCCAGCAGCCAATACAGGGGCCGCTACGAGCAGTACTTC. This sequence joins TRBV14 and TRBJ2-7, with 7 bases that match TRBD1. The CDR3 is made up of 14 amino acids. Germline V gene sequence: CDR1 SGHDN, CDR2 FVKESK. The V and J ends lost 2 bases and 3 bases, in that order; junction bases with no gene match: 4.

The V and J genes are TRBV11-3 and TRBJ2-6; tentatively, D is TRBD1 or TRBD2 (5 bases each). Trimming cost V 5 bases and J 0 bases, with 11 bases left between them. The germline gives CDR1 SGHNT, CDR2 YENEEA. CDR3 length: 16 residues. The CDR3 coding sequence is TGTGCCAGCAGCCCAAAGGGGAGCTCTGGGGCCAACGTCCTGACTTTC. Translating gives CASSPKGSSGANVLTF.

The CDR3 nucleotides are TGTGCCAGCAGCTTGGACGAGCGCACAGATACGCAGTATTTT. Translated, it gives CASSLDERTDTQYF. The chain joins TRBV5-6 to TRBJ2-3; D remains ambiguous. The CDR3 covers 14 residues. CDR1 and CDR2 from the germline V gene are SGHDT and YYEEEE. Trimming shortened V by 0 bases and J by 1 base, and 6 bases separated the two germline ends. The variable domain in full, completed from reference TRBV5-6 and TRBJ2-3, reads DAGVTQSPTHLIKTRGQQVTLRCSPKSGHDTVSWYQQALGQGPQFIFQYYEEEERQRGNFPDRFSGHQFPNYSSELNVNALLLGDSALYLCASSLDERTDTQYFGPGTRLTVL.

The chain couples TRBV6-5 to TRBJ2-5; tentatively, D is TRBD2 (6 bases). The V gene lost 6 bases and the J gene lost 3 bases, with 8 bases spanning the gap. Germline V gene sequence: CDR1 MNHEY, CDR2 SVGAGI. This CDR3 has 12 residues. The DNA of the CDR3 is TGTGCCAGCAGGACGGGGGAAGAGACCCAGTACTTC. It codes for CASRTGEETQYF.

The chain couples TRBV4-1 to TRBJ1-2, with 9 nucleotides matching TRBD1. The CDR3 covers 14 residues. Germline values: CDR1 MGHRA, CDR2 YSYEKL. V was clipped by 2 bases and J by 6 bases; unmatched bases: 4. The CDR3 sequence is CASSQWDREHGYTF. The CDR3 nucleotides read TGCGCCAGCAGCCAATGGGACAGGGAACATGGCTACACCTTC.

The chain is built from TRBV2 and TRBJ2-2; possibly TRBD1 or TRBD2 for D (5 bases each). V was cut by 3 bases and J by 0 bases, with 11 bases left in between. CDR1 SNHLY and CDR2 FYNNEI come from the germline V gene. The CDR3 sequence is 16 residues long. CDR3: CASSDGGPPNTGELFF. The CDR3 DNA is TGTGCCAGCAGTGATGGGGGACCCCCGAACACCGGGGAGCTGTTTTTT.

The V and J genes are TRBV28 and TRBJ1-5; D ambiguous. Germline assignment: CDR1 MDHEN and CDR2 SYDVKM. V was shortened by 6 bases and J by 7 bases, with 16 bases between the two germline ends. The CDR3 spans 14 residues. The CDR3 protein is CASSLIEGIQPQHF. CDR3 DNA sequence: TGTGCCAGCAGCCTTATAGAAGGAATCCAGCCCCAGCATTTT.

This clone was observed once. The chain combines TRBV10-3 with TRBJ2-7; D is tentatively TRBD1 or TRBD2 (7 bases each). This CDR3 contains 16 residues. Deletions cut 11 bases from V and 3 bases from J, with 26 bases between. Germline V lookup: CDR1 ENHRY, CDR2 SYGVKD. In nucleotides, the CDR3 is TGTGCCGCACACCCATCAGGGGGACGGGAGGACTACGAGCAGTACTTC. As protein: CAAHPSGGREDYEQYF.

The chain combines TRBV27 with TRBJ2-3, with D perhaps TRBD2 (5 bases). Trimming removed 5 bases from V and 14 bases from J, with 17 bases in between. The CDR3 contains 12 residues. Germline V gives CDR1 MNHEY, CDR2 SMNVEV (reference sequence). The CDR3 region has the DNA TGTGCCAGCAGTCCCCTCGGACTCCCGGGGTATTTT. As protein: CASSPLGLPGYF.

V is TRBV11-2 and J is TRBJ2-1, with 10 bases aligning to TRBD1. J lost 8 bases, V lost 5 bases, and 6 bases had no gene match. CDR1 is SGHAT and CDR2 is FQNNGV in the germline V gene. The CDR3 is 14 residues long. CDR3 in amino acids: CASSPGQGVYEQFF. The DNA for the CDR3 is TGTGCCAGCAGCCCAGGACAGGGGGTCTATGAGCAGTTCTTC.

This sequence joins TRBV5-1 and TRBJ2-2; the D gene is possibly TRBD2 (6 bases). CDR3 size: 17 residues. Germline loops: CDR1 SGHRS, CDR2 YFSETQ. V was clipped by 0 bases and J by 1 base, with 13 bases between them. CDR3 in DNA: TGCGCCAGCAGCTTGGTTCGGCAGGGAGGGAACACCGGGGAGCTGTTTTTT. Its translation is CASSLVRQGGNTGELFF.

CDR3 region: CASSFGDHPGYGYTF. The DNA of the CDR3 is TGCGCCAGCAGCTTCGGGGACCATCCCGGCTATGGCTACACCTTC. V and J are TRBV5-1 and TRBJ1-2; D may be TRBD1 (5 bases). The CDR3 runs 15 residues. V lost 2 bases to trimming and J lost 4 bases, with 15 bases between them. Germline V gene data show CDR1 as SGHRS and CDR2 as YFSETQ.

The chain combines TRBV7-3 with TRBJ1-1; D gene ambiguous. The CDR3 consists of 13 residues. V gave up 5 bases and J gave up 5 bases, with 12 bases separating them. CDR1 SGHTA and CDR2 FQGTGA come from the germline V gene. The CDR3 nucleotides are TGTGCCAGCAGCACCTTGATAGGGACTGAAGCTTTCTTT. Translating gives CASSTLIGTEAFF.

The chain uses TRBV7-9 and TRBJ2-2; D may be TRBD2 (5 bases). The CDR3 has 15 amino acids. V was clipped by 2 bases and J by 1 base, with 8 bases between them. Germline CDR1 reads SEHNR; CDR2 reads FQNEAQ (reference sequence). CDR3 sequence reads: CASSLFGRNTGELFF. For the CDR3, the DNA is TGTGCCAGCAGCTTATTTGGGAGGAACACCGGGGAGCTGTTTTTT.

As regards this clone: Sequence at one end of the junction differs from germline and may be a read error. The chain recombines TRBV28 with TRBJ2-7; unclear D gene. The CDR3 is 15 amino acids. Germline V lookup: CDR1 MDHEN, CDR2 SYDVKM. CDR3 sequence: CASSLWADHFYEQYF. The CDR3 DNA is TGTGCCAGCAGTCTATGGGCGGATCATTTCTACGAGCAGTACTTC.

This rearrangement joins TRBV10-1 to TRBJ2-3; TRBD2 matches 15 bases. This CDR3 is 17 amino acids long. Germline CDR1 and CDR2: WNHNN and SYGVQD (reference sequence). V was clipped by 1 base and J by 4 bases; unmatched bases: 3. CDR3 coding DNA: TGCGCCAGCAGTGAGTGGGGACTAGCGGGAGGTGCAGATACGCAGTATTTT. Its translation: CASSEWGLAGGADTQYF.